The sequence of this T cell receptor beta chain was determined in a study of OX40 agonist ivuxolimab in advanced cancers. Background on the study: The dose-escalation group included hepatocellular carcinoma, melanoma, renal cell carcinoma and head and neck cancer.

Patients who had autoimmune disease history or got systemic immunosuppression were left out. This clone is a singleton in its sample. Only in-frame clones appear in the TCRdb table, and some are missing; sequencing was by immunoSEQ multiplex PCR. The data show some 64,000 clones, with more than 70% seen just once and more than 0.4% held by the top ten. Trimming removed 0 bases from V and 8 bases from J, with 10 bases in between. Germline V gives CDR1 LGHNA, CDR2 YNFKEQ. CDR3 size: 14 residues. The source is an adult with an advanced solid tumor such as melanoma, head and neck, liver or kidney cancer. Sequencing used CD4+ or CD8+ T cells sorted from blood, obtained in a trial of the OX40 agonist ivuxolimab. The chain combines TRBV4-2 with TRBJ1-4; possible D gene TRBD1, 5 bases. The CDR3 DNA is TGTGCCAGCAGCCAAGATTCCGGGGACGAAAAACTGTTTTTT. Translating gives CASSQDSGDEKLFF.